The clone carrying this T cell receptor beta chain turned up a few times. The data belong to a study of T cell changes during pregnancy in multiple sclerosis. V was trimmed by 2 bases and J by 6 bases, leaving 14 bases between them. From germline, CDR1 is SGHRS and CDR2 YFSETQ. The CDR3 totals 14 residues. Produced via immunoSEQ multiplex PCR; TCRdb's table is partial and in-frame only. In the table there are 45,000 or so clones, about 91% of which are singletons. The sample consisted of CD8+ T cells from peripheral blood mononuclear cells, taken after pregnancy. This sequence joins TRBV5-1 and TRBJ1-1; perhaps TRBD1 as D (5 bases). The TCR originated in a female donor with multiple sclerosis, enrolled in a pregnancy study. The CDR3 protein is CASSFWEGSPEAFF. CDR3 coding DNA: TGCGCCAGCAGCTTCTGGGAGGGGTCTCCTGAAGCTTTCTTT.